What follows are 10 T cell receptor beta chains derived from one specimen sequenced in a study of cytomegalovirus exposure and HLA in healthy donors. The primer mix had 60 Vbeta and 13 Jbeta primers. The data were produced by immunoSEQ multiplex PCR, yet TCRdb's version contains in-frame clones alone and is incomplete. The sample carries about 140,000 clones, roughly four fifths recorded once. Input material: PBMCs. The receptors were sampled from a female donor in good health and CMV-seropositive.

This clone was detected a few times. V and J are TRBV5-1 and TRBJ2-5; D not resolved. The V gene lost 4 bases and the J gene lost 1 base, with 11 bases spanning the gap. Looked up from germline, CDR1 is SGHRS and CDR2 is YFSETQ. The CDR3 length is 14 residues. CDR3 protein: CASSPRSIQETQYF. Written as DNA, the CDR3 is TGCGCCAGCAGCCCACGGTCCATCCAAGAGACCCAGTACTTC.

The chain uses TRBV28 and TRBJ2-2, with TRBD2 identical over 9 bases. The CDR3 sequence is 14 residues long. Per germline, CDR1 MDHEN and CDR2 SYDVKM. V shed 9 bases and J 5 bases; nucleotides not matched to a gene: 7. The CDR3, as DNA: TGTGCCAGTGCCAGGACTAGCGCAACCGGGGAGCTGTTTTTT. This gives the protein CASARTSATGELFF.

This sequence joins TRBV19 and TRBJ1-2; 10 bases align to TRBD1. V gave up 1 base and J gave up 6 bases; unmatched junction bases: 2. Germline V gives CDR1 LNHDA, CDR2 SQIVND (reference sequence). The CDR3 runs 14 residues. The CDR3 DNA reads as TGTGCCAGTAGTATAGGACAGGGGGCGCATGGCTACACCTTC. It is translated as CASSIGQGAHGYTF.

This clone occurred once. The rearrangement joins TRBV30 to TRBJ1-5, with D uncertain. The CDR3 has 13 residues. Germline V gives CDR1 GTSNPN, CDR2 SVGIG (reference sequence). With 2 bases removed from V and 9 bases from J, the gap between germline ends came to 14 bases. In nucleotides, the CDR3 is TGTGCCTGGAGTAGTTACAGAGATAGGCCCCAGCATTTT. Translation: CAWSSYRDRPQHF.

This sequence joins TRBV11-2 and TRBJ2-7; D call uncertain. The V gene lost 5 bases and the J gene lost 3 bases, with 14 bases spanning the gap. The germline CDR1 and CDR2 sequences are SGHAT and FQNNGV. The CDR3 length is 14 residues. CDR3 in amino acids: CASSLHLTGYEQYF. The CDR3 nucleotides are TGTGCCAGCAGCCTACACCTGACGGGCTACGAGCAGTACTTC.

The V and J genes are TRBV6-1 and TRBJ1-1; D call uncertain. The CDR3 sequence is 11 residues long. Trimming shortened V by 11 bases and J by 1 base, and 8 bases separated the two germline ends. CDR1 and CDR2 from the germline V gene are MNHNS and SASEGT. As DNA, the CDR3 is TGTGCCGCCCTCAGGAACACTGAAGCTTTCTTT. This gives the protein CAALRNTEAFF.

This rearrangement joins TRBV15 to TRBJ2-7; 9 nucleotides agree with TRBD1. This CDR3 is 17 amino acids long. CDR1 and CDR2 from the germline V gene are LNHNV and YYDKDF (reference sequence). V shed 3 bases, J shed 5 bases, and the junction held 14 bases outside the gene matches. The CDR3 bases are TGTGCCACCAGCAGGGGACAGGGCCTGGGGTGGAGTAACGAGCAGTACTTC. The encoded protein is CATSRGQGLGWSNEQYF.

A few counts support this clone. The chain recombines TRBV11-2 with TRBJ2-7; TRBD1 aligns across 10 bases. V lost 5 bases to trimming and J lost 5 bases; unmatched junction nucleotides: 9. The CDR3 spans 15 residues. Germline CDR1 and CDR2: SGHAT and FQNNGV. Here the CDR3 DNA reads TGTGCCAGCAGCCCCATTGGACAGGGGGTCCACGAGCAGTACTTC. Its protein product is CASSPIGQGVHEQYF.

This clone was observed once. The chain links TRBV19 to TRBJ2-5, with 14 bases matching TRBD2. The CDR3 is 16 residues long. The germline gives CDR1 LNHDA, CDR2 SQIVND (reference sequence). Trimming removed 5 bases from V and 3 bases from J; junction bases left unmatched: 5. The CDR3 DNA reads TGTGCCAGTAGTCCACAGACTAGCGGGGGGGAAGAGACCCAGTACTTC. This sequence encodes CASSPQTSGGEETQYF.

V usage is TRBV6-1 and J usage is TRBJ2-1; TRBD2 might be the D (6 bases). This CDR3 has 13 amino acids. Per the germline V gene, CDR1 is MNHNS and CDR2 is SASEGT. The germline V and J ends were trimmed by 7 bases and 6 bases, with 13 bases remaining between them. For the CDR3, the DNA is TGTGCCAGCAAACGACTAGGCGCCAATGAGCAGTTCTTC. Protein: CASKRLGANEQFF.